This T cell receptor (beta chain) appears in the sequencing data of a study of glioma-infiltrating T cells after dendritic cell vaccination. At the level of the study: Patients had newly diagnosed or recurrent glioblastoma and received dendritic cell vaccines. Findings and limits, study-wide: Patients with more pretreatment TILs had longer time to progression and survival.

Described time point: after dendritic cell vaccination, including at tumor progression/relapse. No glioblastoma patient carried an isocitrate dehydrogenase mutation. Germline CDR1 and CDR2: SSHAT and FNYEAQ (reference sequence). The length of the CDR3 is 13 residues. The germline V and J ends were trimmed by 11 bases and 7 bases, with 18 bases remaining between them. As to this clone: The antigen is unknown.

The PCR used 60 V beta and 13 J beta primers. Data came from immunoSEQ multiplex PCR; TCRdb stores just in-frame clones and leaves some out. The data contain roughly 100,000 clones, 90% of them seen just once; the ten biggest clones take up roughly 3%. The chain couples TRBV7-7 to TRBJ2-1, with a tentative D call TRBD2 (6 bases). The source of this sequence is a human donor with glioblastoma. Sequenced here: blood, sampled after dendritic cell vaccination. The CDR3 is CAVGNETRNEQFF. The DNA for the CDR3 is TGTGCCGTCGGAAATGAGACTAGGAATGAGCAGTTCTTC.